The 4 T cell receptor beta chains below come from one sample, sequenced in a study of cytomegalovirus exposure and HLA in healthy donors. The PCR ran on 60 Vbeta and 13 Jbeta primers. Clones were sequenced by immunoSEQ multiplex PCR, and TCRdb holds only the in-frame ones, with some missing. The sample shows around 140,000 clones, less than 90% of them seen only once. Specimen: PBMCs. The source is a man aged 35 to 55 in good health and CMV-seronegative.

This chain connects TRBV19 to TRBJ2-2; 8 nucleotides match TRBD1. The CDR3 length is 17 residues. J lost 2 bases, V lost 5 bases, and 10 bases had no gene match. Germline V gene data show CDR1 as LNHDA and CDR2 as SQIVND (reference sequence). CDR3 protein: CASSPPIGTGNTGELFF. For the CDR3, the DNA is TGTGCCAGTAGTCCCCCCATAGGGACAGGAAACACCGGGGAGCTGTTTTTT. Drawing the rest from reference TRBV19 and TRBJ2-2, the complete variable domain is DGGITQSPKYLFRKEGQNVTLSCEQNLNHDAMYWYRQDPGQGLRLIYYSQIVNDFQKGDIAEGYSVSREKKESFPLTVTSAQKNPTAFYLCASSPPIGTGNTGELFFGEGSRLTVL.

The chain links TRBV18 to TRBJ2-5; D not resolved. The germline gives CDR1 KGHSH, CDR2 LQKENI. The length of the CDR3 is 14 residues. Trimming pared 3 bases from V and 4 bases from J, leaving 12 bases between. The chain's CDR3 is CASSPEWRLETQYF. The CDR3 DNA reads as TGTGCCAGCTCACCGGAATGGCGGCTAGAGACCCAGTACTTC.

CDR3 DNA sequence: TGTGCCAGCAGTTCGGGACTGAACATTCAGTACTTC. It codes for CASSSGLNIQYF. The chain combines TRBV27 with TRBJ2-4, with D perhaps matching TRBD2 (6 bases). V gave up 4 bases and J gave up 7 bases, with 8 bases separating them. This CDR3 contains 12 residues. Looked up from germline, CDR1 is MNHEY and CDR2 is SMNVEV (reference sequence).

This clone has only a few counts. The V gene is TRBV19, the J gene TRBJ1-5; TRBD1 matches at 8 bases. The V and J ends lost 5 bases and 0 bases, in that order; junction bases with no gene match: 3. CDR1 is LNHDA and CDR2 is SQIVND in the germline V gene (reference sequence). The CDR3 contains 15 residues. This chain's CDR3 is CASSVGQDSNQPQHF. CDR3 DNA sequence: TGTGCCAGTAGTGTGGGACAGGATAGCAATCAGCCCCAGCATTTT. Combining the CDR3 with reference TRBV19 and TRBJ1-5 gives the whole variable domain DGGITQSPKYLFRKEGQNVTLSCEQNLNHDAMYWYRQDPGQGLRLIYYSQIVNDFQKGDIAEGYSVSREKKESFPLTVTSAQKNPTAFYLCASSVGQDSNQPQHFGDGTRLSIL.